This T cell receptor (beta chain) stems from a study of blood T cell repertoires in COVID-19. The authors' processing: Reference gene primers were amplified, and this amplification served to estimate nucleated cell counts. The data were produced by immunoSEQ multiplex PCR, yet TCRdb's version contains in-frame clones alone and is incomplete. Clonal size and the V and J genes are those of that table, whereas D and trimming came from the DNA. The profile shows approximately 110,000 clones, approximately 89% of them singletons. CDR3 size: 14 residues. The V gene's germline CDR1 is SGDLS and CDR2 YYNGEE. V trimming: 4 bases; J trimming: 8 bases; junction bases outside the gene matches: 8.

This receptor was obtained from a man aged 35 to 55 with acute or convalescent COVID-19. The sequenced sample consisted of peripheral blood. The rearrangement uses TRBV9 and TRBJ1-2; 10 bases map to TRBD1. The DNA of the CDR3 is TGTGCCAGCAGCTTGCGACAGGGGGCGGAGGGCTACACCTTC. As protein: CASSLRQGAEGYTF.